This record concerns one T cell receptor beta chain sequence. The antigen is not known. cDNA libraries for TCR beta contained unique molecular identifiers. The authors obtained roughly 500,000 cDNA molecules from approximately 0.95 to 9.8 million T cells. Using its own MiXCR run on the PCR reads, TCRdb lists one record per CDR3 protein. The sample has some 240,000 distinct CDR3 sequences, 30% to 45% seen once. The source of the sample is a study of post-analysis software for immune sequencing data. Study results and limitations: Among multiple sclerosis patients, normalized Chao1 diversity was significantly below that of controls. Co-batched samples clustered tightly together by F measure. Five or six TRBV segments, TRBV5-6, TRBV5-1 and TRBV20-1 among them, were found more frequent in patients than controls.

The CDR3 contains 14 residues. From germline, CDR1 is DFQATT and CDR2 SNEGSKA (reference sequence). V shed 6 bases and J shed 5 bases, with 19 bases lying between them. This sequence was found in a girl aged 10-17 years with multiple sclerosis. This rearrangement joins TRBV20-1 to TRBJ2-5; TRBD2 is a possible D gene (5 bases). What was sequenced was blood. The chain's CDR3 is CSAVPPLAGETQYF. The CDR3 bases are TGCAGTGCCGTACCCCCTTTGGCGGGTGAGACCCAGTACTTC.